The 4 T cell receptor beta chains below all came from one sample that was sequenced in a study of cytomegalovirus exposure and HLA in healthy donors. The PCR employed 60 Vbeta primers together with 13 Jbeta primers. Data came from immunoSEQ multiplex PCR; TCRdb stores just in-frame clones and leaves some out. The top ten hold about 2% of the sample, which has about 180,000 clones, around 80% seen once. Sequencing was done on a sample of PBMCs. These receptors were obtained from a woman aged 25-40 years in good health and CMV-seronegative.

The chain recombines TRBV18 with TRBJ1-1; D possibly corresponds to TRBD1 (6 bases). Per germline, CDR1 KGHSH and CDR2 LQKENI. V dropped 4 bases and J dropped 2 bases, with 14 bases sitting between them. CDR3 length: 15 residues. CDR3 coding DNA: TGTGCCAGCTCACTCTCCGCACAGGGAAACACTGAAGCTTTCTTT. Translating gives CASSLSAQGNTEAFF.

The chain links TRBV14 to TRBJ2-2, with TRBD1 matching 7 bases. Germline trimming cut 0 bases from V and 5 bases from J; bases unmatched to any gene: 3. The CDR3 is 15 amino acids. Looked up from germline, CDR1 is SGHDN and CDR2 is FVKESK. CDR3 nucleotides: TGTGCCAGCAGCCAAGAACAGGGGATGACCGGGGAGCTGTTTTTT. Translated, it gives CASSQEQGMTGELFF.

As for this clone: Other DNA sequences in the sample encode the same CDR3. V and J are TRBV5-4 and TRBJ2-7; TRBD1 matches 9 bases. There are 14 residues in the CDR3. In germline, CDR1 is SGHNT, CDR2 YYREEE (reference sequence). V dropped 0 bases and J dropped 6; count of bases not matched to a gene: 4. CDR3 sequence (DNA): TGTGCCAGCAGCTTGGGACAGGGGGGGAGCGAGCAGTACTTC. Residues: CASSLGQGGSEQYF.

There are a few counts of this clone. The sample contains more than one DNA sequence encoding this CDR3. This rearrangement joins TRBV2 to TRBJ1-6; 7 bases agree with TRBD1. CDR1 SNHLY and CDR2 FYNNEI come from the germline V gene. J lost 4 bases, V lost 2 bases, and 14 bases had no gene match. The CDR3 totals 19 residues. The CDR3 nucleotides read TGTGCCAGCAGTGAATGGGAAGACAGGGTCCTTTATTATAATTCACCCCTCCACTTT. It yields the protein CASSEWEDRVLYYNSPLHF.